This TCR beta chain was identified during a study of blood T cell repertoires in COVID-19. Study-level background: There were acute and convalescent COVID-19 samples, and they came from the United States, Italy and Spain. Nucleic acid was either cDNA or gDNA, and it came from T cells, B-cell-depleted T cells, or PBMCs.

Original analysis: For nucleated cells, counts were estimated from reference gene primer amplification. TCRdb keeps only in-frame clones here, not all; method: immunoSEQ multiplex PCR. That table furnishes V, J and clone size, whereas the DNA furnished D and trimming. Among 200,000 to 250,000 clones listed, 80% to 85% were seen once. In its sample, this clone was seen a few times. CDR1 SGDLS and CDR2 YYNGEE come from the germline V gene. Trimming at V came to 3 bases and at J to 3 bases, leaving 2 bases not matched to a gene. CDR3 length equals 14 residues. Sequencing input: peripheral blood. V is TRBV9 and J is TRBJ2-7; 11 positions agree with TRBD1. This TCR came from a woman aged 55-69 years who had recovered from COVID-19. The CDR3 spells CASSAGTGGYEQYF. The DNA of the CDR3 is TGTGCCAGCAGCGCCGGGACAGGGGGCTACGAGCAGTACTTC.